Presented here are 7 T cell receptor beta chains from one specimen sequenced in a study of cytotoxic CD8 clonotypes in ibrutinib-treated CLL. The method was immunoSEQ multiplex PCR; TCRdb's version includes in-frame clones alone and lacks a portion of them. The sample gives 150,000 to 200,000 clones, 88% of which show up once; around 2.7% is in the top ten. The starting material was PBMCs, obtained at disease progression, from a patient treated with ibrutinib. These receptors came from a human donor with chronic lymphocytic leukemia.

This chain connects TRBV28 to TRBJ1-1; perhaps TRBD1 as D (6 bases). Trimming took 1 base from V and 5 from J, leaving 17 bases between them. Germline V gene data show CDR1 as MDHEN and CDR2 as SYDVKM. This CDR3 region has 16 residues. The CDR3 here is CASSLYGPGVQTEAFF. The CDR3 DNA reads as TGTGCCAGCAGTTTATACGGGCCAGGGGTACAGACTGAAGCTTTCTTT.

This clone is a singleton in its sample. J is TRBJ1-5 and V is TRBV27; D might be TRBD1 (6 bases). CDR3 length equals 16 residues. CDR1 and CDR2 from the germline V gene are MNHEY and SMNVEV (reference sequence). V shed 8 bases and J shed 0 bases, with 17 bases lying between them. In nucleotides, the CDR3 is TGTGCCAGCGACAGGACCCCTCTTTATAGCAATCAGCCCCAGCATTTT. This encodes CASDRTPLYSNQPQHF.

Here the CDR3 DNA reads TGTGCCAGCAGTCCCAGCGGGTTCGTATTTCAGCCCCAGCATTTT. Its protein product is CASSPSGFVFQPQHF. The chain uses TRBV27 and TRBJ1-5; no firm D call. The CDR3 length is 15 residues. Trimming left V 5 bases short and J 6 bases short, with 17 bases between. The germline V gene encodes CDR1 MNHEY and CDR2 SMNVEV (reference sequence).

The chain combines TRBV6-5 with TRBJ2-3; 8 bases are shared with TRBD2. The V gene's germline CDR1 is MNHEY and CDR2 SVGAGI. V was pared by 11 bases and J by 6 bases, with 10 bases of the junction left unmatched. This CDR3 is built from 13 residues. CDR3 sequence reads: CASRASGSDTQYF. The CDR3 bases are TGTGCCTCCCGGGCTAGCGGGTCGGATACGCAGTATTTT.

The V call is TRBV4-1, the J call TRBJ1-1, with unresolved D. Germline CDR1 is MGHRA and CDR2 is YSYEKL. CDR3 length: 11 amino acids. Between the trimmed V and J ends, which lost 0 bases and 11 bases, there was a span of 7 bases. In nucleotides, the CDR3 is TGCGCCAGCAGCCAAGAAATCGAGGCTTTCTTT. Its translation is CASSQEIEAFF.

The V gene is TRBV7-9, the J gene TRBJ2-5; D remains unclear. The CDR3 totals 15 residues. Between the trimmed V and J ends, which lost 3 bases and 0 bases, there was a span of 11 bases. Germline V gives CDR1 SEHNR, CDR2 FQNEAQ (reference sequence). As DNA, the CDR3 is TGTGCCAGCAGCTTCGGCGGTGAATACCAAGAGACCCAGTACTTC. It translates to CASSFGGEYQETQYF.

The V call is TRBV5-1, the J call TRBJ2-7; weak D call: TRBD2 (6 bases). The V gene's germline CDR1 is SGHRS and CDR2 YFSETQ. Trimming cost V 4 bases and J 0 bases, with 23 bases left between them. This CDR3 contains 18 residues. The chain's CDR3 is CASSPTLEGTVGSYEQYF. CDR3 DNA sequence: TGCGCCAGCAGCCCCACGTTGGAGGGAACTGTTGGCTCCTACGAGCAGTACTTC. The full variable domain, completed using reference TRBV5-1 and TRBJ2-7, is KAGVTQTPRYLIKTRGQQVTLSCSPISGHRSVSWYQQTPGQGLQFLFEYFSETQRNKGNFPGRFSGRQFSNSRSEMNVSTLELGDSALYLCASSPTLEGTVGSYEQYFGPGTRLTVT.